These 30 T cell receptor beta chains share one sample of origin, sequenced in a study of blood T cell repertoires in COVID-19. Repertoires were generated with immunoSEQ multiplex PCR, while TCRdb's copy carries only in-frame clones and drops some. The repertoire has around 160,000 clones, 84% of them found once; the top ten carry 5.8%. Sequencing was done on a sample of PBMCs or T cells enriched from blood (not recorded which). The receptors were gathered from a woman aged 45-65 years who had been exposed to COVID-19.

The J gene is TRBJ1-2, the V gene TRBV5-1, with D possibly matching TRBD1 (5 bases). This CDR3 has 14 amino acids. V gave up 0 bases and J gave up 4 bases, with 10 bases separating them. The V gene's germline CDR1 is SGHRS and CDR2 YFSETQ. The CDR3 nucleotides are TGCGCCAGCAGCTTGGACGACAGCACCTATGGCTACACCTTC. Translating gives CASSLDDSTYGYTF.

This chain uses TRBV4-1 with TRBJ1-5, with 8 nucleotides matching TRBD1. The trim removed 0 bases at V and 0 bases at J, leaving 4 bases unmatched. The CDR3 covers 17 residues. CDR1 and CDR2 from the germline V gene are MGHRA and YSYEKL. In nucleotides, the CDR3 is TGCGCCAGCAGCCAAGATAGGACAGGGCTTAGCAATCAGCCCCAGCATTTT. It yields the protein CASSQDRTGLSNQPQHF.

This clone has more than one count but fewer than ten. The chain links TRBV27 to TRBJ1-4; D call uncertain. The CDR3 is 14 residues long. Trimming removed 6 bases from V and 10 bases from J, with 18 bases in between. From germline, CDR1 is MNHEY and CDR2 SMNVEV (reference sequence). CDR3 nucleotide sequence: TGTGCCAGCAGCCATGGGCGCTTAGATTTAAAACTGTTTTTT. It specifies CASSHGRLDLKLFF.

The CDR3 protein is CASSVDLYTGELFF. The CDR3 nucleotides read TGTGCCAGCAGCGTAGATCTGTACACCGGGGAGCTGTTTTTT. This chain joins TRBV9 and TRBJ2-2; D call uncertain. Trimming pared 0 bases from V and 3 bases from J, leaving 6 bases between. Per the germline V gene, CDR1 is SGDLS and CDR2 is YYNGEE. The CDR3 has 14 amino acids.

The chain is built from TRBV2 and TRBJ2-1; 12 positions agree with TRBD2. Germline V gene data show CDR1 as SNHLY and CDR2 as FYNNEI. Trimming at V came to 7 bases and at J to 2 bases, leaving 6 bases not matched to a gene. The CDR3 consists of 16 residues. CDR3 nucleotide sequence: TGTGCCAGCACCCAACTAGCGGGGGGTACCTACAATGAGCAGTTCTTC. Protein: CASTQLAGGTYNEQFF.

The gene calls are TRBV5-1 and TRBJ2-1, with D possibly matching TRBD1 (5 bases). The CDR3 spans 15 residues. Germline V gives CDR1 SGHRS, CDR2 YFSETQ. Trimming cost V 6 bases and J 0 bases, with 13 bases left between them. In nucleotides, the CDR3 is TGCGCCAGCACCCCAGGGTTCAGCTCCTACAATGAGCAGTTCTTC. Amino acid sequence: CASTPGFSSYNEQFF.

The rearrangement joins TRBV7-9 to TRBJ1-1; TRBD1 aligns across 7 bases. Germline V gives CDR1 SEHNR, CDR2 FQNEAQ (reference sequence). Losses at the gene ends were 5 bases for V and 6 bases for J; bases not matched to a gene: 6. The CDR3 length is 13 residues. CDR3 DNA: TGTGCCAGCAGCCAGGGGGGCGGACCTGAAGCTTTCTTT. It specifies CASSQGGGPEAFF.

The chain uses TRBV19 and TRBJ1-2; 8 bases agree with TRBD1. The CDR3 covers 17 residues. V shed 5 bases, J shed 3 bases, and the junction held 14 bases outside the gene matches. Germline V gene lookup returns CDR1 LNHDA and CDR2 SQIVND (reference sequence). CDR3 protein: CASSDDRGSSGDYGYTF. DNA of the CDR3: TGTGCCAGTAGTGACGACAGGGGATCGAGCGGTGACTATGGCTACACCTTC.

This clone was picked up one time. The CDR3 spells CASSPELAGYRNEQFF. CDR3 DNA: TGTGCCAGCAGCCCGGAACTAGCGGGTTATCGCAATGAGCAGTTCTTC. The chain employs TRBV9 and TRBJ2-1; 9 bases fit TRBD2. There are 16 residues in the CDR3. Germline CDR1 and CDR2: SGDLS and YYNGEE. The trim removed 4 bases at V and 6 bases at J, leaving 11 bases unmatched.

The chain is built from TRBV3-1 (or the pseudogene TRBV3-2) and TRBJ1-5, with D possibly matching TRBD1 (5 bases). CDR1 and CDR2 from the germline V gene are LGHDT and YNNKEL (reference sequence). The ends were cut back, 0 bases at V and 7 bases at J, with 16 bases in the middle. There are 16 residues in the CDR3. CDR3 in DNA: TGTGCCAGCAGCCAAGATTTATTCAGGGCCGGACAGCCCCAGCATTTT. It codes for CASSQDLFRAGQPQHF.

The chain is built from TRBV4-3 and TRBJ2-6, with 10 nucleotides matching TRBD2. The CDR3 sequence is 20 residues long. Germline V gene sequence: CDR1 LGHNA, CDR2 YSLEER. V lost 0 bases to trimming and J lost 4 bases; unmatched junction nucleotides: 12. CDR3 sequence: CASSQERQRGGPPGANVLTF. The CDR3 nucleotides read TGCGCCAGCAGCCAAGAACGCCAGCGGGGGGGCCCTCCAGGGGCCAACGTCCTGACTTTC.

This clone appeared once. The genes are TRBV9 and TRBJ1-2; 10 nucleotides line up with TRBD1. This CDR3 is 18 amino acids long. V lost 4 bases, J lost 0 bases, and 12 bases stayed unmatched. Germline V gene sequence: CDR1 SGDLS, CDR2 YYNGEE. CDR3 region: CASSPHGTGALANYGYTF. The CDR3 nucleotides read TGTGCCAGCAGCCCCCATGGGACAGGGGCGTTAGCTAACTATGGCTACACCTTC.

The chain combines TRBV7-9 with TRBJ2-7; the match to TRBD1 covers 9 bases. The CDR3 length is 16 residues. The J segment lost 6 bases and the V segment lost 1 base, leaving 10 bases of the junction unmatched. CDR1 and CDR2 from the germline V gene are SEHNR and FQNEAQ (reference sequence). The CDR3 DNA is TGTGCCAGCAGCTTAGGACGGGACAGGGAGCTTCGCGAGCAGTACTTC. This sequence encodes CASSLGRDRELREQYF.

This chain links TRBV25-1 with TRBJ1-6; 9 positions match TRBD1. The length of the CDR3 is 16 residues. Looked up from germline, CDR1 is MGHDK and CDR2 is SYGVNS. The J segment lost 7 bases and the V segment lost 3 bases, leaving 7 bases of the junction unmatched. The CDR3 region is CASSDSPGTGNSPLHF. The CDR3, as DNA: TGTGCCAGCAGTGACTCCCCCGGGACAGGGAATTCACCCCTCCACTTT.

The V call is TRBV11-3, the J call TRBJ2-1; 7 bases fit TRBD2. Trimming cost V 5 bases and J 0 bases; bases outside gene matches: 4. This CDR3 has 15 amino acids. CDR1 is SGHNT, CDR2 YENEEA, per germline. The CDR3 DNA is TGTGCCAGCAGCGTGGGAGGGGTCTCCTACAATGAGCAGTTCTTC. Translating it yields CASSVGGVSYNEQFF.

This chain uses TRBV7-9 with TRBJ2-7; 9 bases align to TRBD1. The CDR3 extends over 12 amino acids. In germline, CDR1 is SEHNR, CDR2 FQNEAQ (reference sequence). The junction had 2 bases not matched to a gene; V was cut back by 6 bases and J by 5 bases. The CDR3: CASRRTGDEQYF. The CDR3 nucleotides read TGTGCCAGCAGACGGACAGGGGACGAGCAGTACTTC. The full variable domain, in which reference TRBV7-9 and TRBJ2-7 provide the parts outside the CDR3, is DTGVSQNPRHKITKRGQNVTFRCDPISEHNRLYWYRQTLGQGPEFLTYFQNEAQLEKSRLLSDRFSAERPKGSFSTLEIQRTEQGDSAMYLCASRRTGDEQYFGPGTRLTVT.

This clone was detected once. The rearrangement links TRBV29-1 to TRBJ1-2, with D possibly being TRBD1 (5 bases). CDR1 is SQVTM, CDR2 ANQGSEA, per germline. Trimming shortened V by 7 bases and J by 7 bases, and 19 bases separated the two germline ends. The CDR3 is 13 residues long. Here the CDR3 reads CSGGSGPSGGYTF. For the CDR3, the DNA is TGCAGCGGTGGTTCAGGGCCCTCGGGTGGCTACACCTTC.

This sequence joins TRBV6-2 or TRBV6-3 and TRBJ1-5, with D perhaps TRBD1 (6 bases). The CDR3 spans 17 residues. Germline V gives CDR1 MNHEY, CDR2 SVGEGT. Trimming stripped 3 bases from V and 3 bases from J, with 18 bases between. Written as DNA, the CDR3 is TGTGCCAGCAGTTATATCCCAGGGGTATCTTCCAATCAGCCCCAGCATTTT. This codes for CASSYIPGVSSNQPQHF.

The rearrangement joins TRBV11-2 to TRBJ2-2; D perhaps matches TRBD2 (5 bases). Trimming stripped 1 base from V and 4 bases from J, with 7 bases between. Germline V gene data show CDR1 as SGHAT and CDR2 as FQNNGV. The CDR3 runs to 14 residues. Here the CDR3 reads CASSLGGFTGELFF. CDR3 DNA: TGTGCCAGCAGCTTAGGAGGGTTCACCGGGGAGCTGTTTTTT.

The chain uses TRBV7-2 and TRBJ2-5, with TRBD2 matching 7 bases. J was trimmed by 1 base and V by 2 bases; bases with no gene match: 7. Germline assignment: CDR1 SGHTA and CDR2 FQGNSA. The CDR3 loop spans 16 amino acids. The CDR3 sequence is CASSLFPRLAQETQYF. The CDR3 DNA is TGTGCCAGCAGCTTATTCCCCCGACTAGCCCAAGAGACCCAGTACTTC.

V gene TRBV6-5 combines with J gene TRBJ1-2, with TRBD1 matching 8 bases. CDR1 and CDR2 from the germline V gene are MNHEY and SVGAGI. The CDR3 has 13 amino acids. Trimming took 7 bases from V and 10 from J; bases not matched to a gene: 11. The CDR3 nucleotides read TGTGCCAGCACCAAATGGGGACAGGAACTCTACACCTTC. This translates into CASTKWGQELYTF.

The chain is built from TRBV7-2 and TRBJ1-2; D is ambiguous. The CDR3 spans 12 residues. CDR1 and CDR2 from the germline V gene are SGHTA and FQGNSA. Trimming left V 1 base short and J 6 bases short, with 6 bases between. The CDR3 region has the DNA TGTGCCAGCAGCTTAGGCCGCGATGGCTACACCTTC. It encodes CASSLGRDGYTF.

V and J are TRBV7-2 and TRBJ2-2; D is perhaps TRBD2 (5 bases). V shed 5 bases and J shed 4 bases, with 11 bases lying between them. CDR1 is SGHTA and CDR2 is FQGNSA in the germline V gene. This CDR3 has 14 amino acids. This chain's CDR3 is CASSVLVTTGELFF. The CDR3 nucleotides are TGTGCCAGCAGCGTACTAGTGACCACCGGGGAGCTGTTTTTT.

The chain is built from TRBV11-2 and TRBJ2-1, with 8 bases that match TRBD2. V was clipped by 0 bases and J by 15 bases; unmatched bases: 13. Germline loops: CDR1 SGHAT, CDR2 FQNNGV. CDR3 length equals 15 residues. The CDR3, as DNA: TGTGCCAGCAGCTTAGATCCGGGACTAGTGTTTGGCTCGTTCTTC. This translates into CASSLDPGLVFGSFF.

The chain recombines TRBV4-3 with TRBJ2-7; perhaps TRBD2 as D (6 bases). Trimming pared 0 bases from V and 2 bases from J, leaving 11 bases between. CDR3 length: 15 amino acids. Looked up from germline, CDR1 is LGHNA and CDR2 is YSLEER. CDR3 in amino acids: CASSQERRGPYEQYF. In DNA, the CDR3 is TGCGCCAGCAGCCAAGAAAGGCGGGGACCCTACGAGCAGTACTTC.

This clone appeared a few times. V usage is TRBV5-4 and J usage is TRBJ2-5, with a possible D match to TRBD1 (6 bases). The germline CDR1 and CDR2 sequences are SGHNT and YYREEE (reference sequence). Trimming removed 3 bases at V and 5 bases at J, with 14 bases between. This CDR3 is 14 amino acids long. CDR3 region: CASSSETGWETQYF. The CDR3 DNA follows: TGTGCCAGCAGCTCAGAAACAGGGTGGGAGACCCAGTACTTC.

The chain uses TRBV4-3 and TRBJ1-4; 10 bases agree with TRBD1. CDR1 is LGHNA, CDR2 YSLEER, per germline. The CDR3 totals 15 residues. Germline trimming cut 0 bases from V and 9 bases from J; bases unmatched to any gene: 4. CDR3 sequence (DNA): TGCGCCAGCAGCCAAGAGAGACAGGGGGCGAAAAAACTGTTTTTT. It is translated as CASSQERQGAKKLFF.

J is TRBJ2-2 and V is TRBV19; the match to TRBD1 covers 8 bases. Germline CDR1 LNHDA, CDR2 SQIVND (reference sequence). V gave up 7 bases and J gave up 4 bases; unmatched junction bases: 8. The CDR3 length is 15 residues. The CDR3 region is CASKQGTGRTGELFF. Written as DNA, the CDR3 is TGTGCCAGTAAACAGGGGACAGGTCGCACCGGGGAGCTGTTTTTT.

This CDR3 is CASSSRGSRNTEAFF. The CDR3 nucleotides read TGTGCCAGCAGCTCCCGGGGTAGCAGGAACACTGAAGCTTTCTTT. This chain links TRBV7-8 with TRBJ1-1; the D is unclear. Germline V lookup: CDR1 SGHVS, CDR2 FQNEAQ. V lost 4 bases and J lost 1, with 13 bases in between. CDR3 length equals 15 residues.

This sequence joins TRBV4-1 and TRBJ2-1; 7 positions agree with TRBD1. The germline gives CDR1 MGHRA, CDR2 YSYEKL. The CDR3 sequence is 17 residues long. Trimming cost V 5 bases and J 0 bases; bases outside gene matches: 10. CDR3 sequence: CASSLPIQGSSYNEQFF. The CDR3 DNA sequence: TGCGCCAGCAGCTTACCTATACAGGGGAGCTCCTACAATGAGCAGTTCTTC.